This T cell receptor beta chain was recovered during a study of T cells after posttransplantation cyclophosphamide. With regard to this clone: Its antigen is not identified.

Cells defined as naive were viable CD3+CD4+ or CD3+CD8+ and CCR7+CD45RA+CD45RO-CD95-CD27+CD28+. Peripheral blood was collected from the related graft donor on the marrow donation day. Measured with immunoSEQ multiplex PCR; TCRdb has only the in-frame clones, and not every one. The sample contains fewer than 35,000 clones, roughly nine tenths of which appear only once. Whole-study findings and limits: Later post-transplant blood repertoires were often dominated by donor CD8+ memory clones. Recipient CMV seropositivity and CMV reactivation strongly tracked TRB clonality. Blood and skin or GI T cell repertoires showed limited TRB overlap.

The TCR sequence derives from a man in his thirties or forties in good health and a related stem cell transplant donor. The sequencing sample was made of naive CD4+ T cells sorted from blood.

The CDR3 DNA follows: TGTGCCAGCAGGAGGCACAGGACCTTAGGGGCCCAGGAGACCCAGTACTTC. It translates to CASRRHRTLGAQETQYF. The gene calls are TRBV7-2 and TRBJ2-5; D is perhaps TRBD1 (5 bases). CDR3 length: 17 residues. With 6 bases removed from V and 5 bases from J, the gap between germline ends came to 25 bases. Germline-derived CDR1 and CDR2 are SGHTA and FQGNSA.